A single sample gave rise to the 9 T cell receptor beta chains below, sequenced in a study of T cells in women clearing cervical HPV infection. Sequenced by immunoSEQ multiplex PCR; TCRdb stores in-frame clones only, minus some. The sample data list 40,000 or so clones. Sequencing input: blood buffy coat. The receptor set was obtained from a woman between 18 and 70 years old with a cervical HPV16 infection that either progressed to CIN3+ or cleared (not recorded which).

With respect to this clone: The missing CDR3 end, 3 residues past where the read stops, is filled in from the germline J gene. The V gene is TRBV2, the J gene TRBJ1-5, with D uncertain. The CDR3 is 14 amino acids. Germline-derived CDR1 and CDR2 are SNHLY and FYNNEI. V was cut by 4 bases and J by 5 bases, with 12 bases left in between. The DNA read from the CDR3 is TGTGCCAGCAGTGGTGCGGCAGATGATCAGCCC. This sequence encodes CASSGAADDQP. In full, the CDR3 reads CASSGAADDQPQHF.

With respect to this clone: Read data end 3 residues before the CDR3 end; the end is taken from the germline J gene. The V call is TRBV16, the J call TRBJ1-1; weak D call: TRBD1 (6 bases). Germline V gives CDR1 KGHSY, CDR2 FQNENV. This CDR3 is 13 amino acids long. Trimming took 3 bases from V and 3 from J, leaving 8 bases between them. CDR3 bases read: TGTGCCAGCAGCCAGTCAGGGGACACTGAA. Its protein product is CASSQSGDTE. The whole CDR3 is CASSQSGDTEAFF.

In the case of this clone: The read stops 3 residues short of the end of the CDR3; the missing end is completed from the germline J gene. The chain couples TRBV7-2 to TRBJ1-1; a weak D match, TRBD1 (5 bases). This CDR3 is built from 15 residues. Looked up from germline, CDR1 is SGHTA and CDR2 is FQGNSA. Incomplete CDR3 DNA: TGTGCCAGCAGCTTAGTCGGGGGGACCTACAATGAG. Translating it yields CASSLVGGTYNE. The whole CDR3 is CASSLVGGTYNEAFF.

About this clone: The read halts 3 residues ahead of the CDR3 end, with the missing end drawn from the germline J gene. The gene calls are TRBV6-4 and TRBJ2-7; D is possibly TRBD1 (5 bases). V lost 8 bases and J 0 bases, leaving 20 bases between the germline ends. Germline V gene lookup returns CDR1 MRHNA and CDR2 SNTAGT. The CDR3 runs 16 residues. CDR3 DNA, as far as it was read: TGTGCCAGCCTCGCCCGTTGGCAGGGTAGCTCCTACGAG. Translating it yields CASLARWQGSSYE. Given in full, the CDR3 is CASLARWQGSSYEQYF.

Regarding this clone: Coverage ceases 3 residues before the CDR3 finishes, and the germline J gene fills in the end. This chain joins TRBV7-9 and TRBJ1-6, with TRBD1 identical over 9 bases. The J segment lost 5 bases and the V segment lost 1 base, leaving 0 bases of the junction unmatched. The CDR3 totals 15 residues. Looked up from germline, CDR1 is SEHNR and CDR2 is FQNEAQ (reference sequence). CDR3: CASSLGDRDNSPLHF. The part of the CDR3 DNA that was read is TGTGCCAGCAGCTTAGGGGACAGGGATAATTCACCC.

As for this clone: The read gets to within 3 residues of the CDR3 end, and the germline J gene fills in the rest. The gene calls are TRBV29-1 and TRBJ1-5, with 7 bases identical to TRBD1. The CDR3 consists of 14 residues. V gave up 7 bases and J gave up 0 bases; unmatched junction bases: 6. Germline lookup yields CDR1 SQVTM and CDR2 ANQGSEA. Incomplete CDR3 DNA: TGCAGCGCTGCGACAGGGAATAGCAATCAGCCC. Translation: CSAATGNSNQP. The full CDR3 protein is CSAATGNSNQPQHF.

In the case of this clone: The read stops 3 residues short of the end of the CDR3; the missing end is completed from the germline J gene. V and J are TRBV5-1 and TRBJ2-1; 7 nucleotides align to TRBD1. This CDR3 is built from 15 residues. Germline trimming cut 1 base from V and 4 bases from J; bases unmatched to any gene: 5. The germline V gene encodes CDR1 SGHRS and CDR2 YFSETQ. The CDR3 sequence is CASSLMGTAYNEQFF. The CDR3 DNA, read in part, is TGCGCCAGCAGCTTGATGGGGACAGCGTACAATGAG. Looking up the rest from reference TRBV5-1 and TRBJ2-1 gives the full variable domain: KAGVTQTPRYLIKTRGQQVTLSCSPISGHRSVSWYQQTPGQGLQFLFEYFSETQRNKGNFPGRFSGRQFSNSRSEMNVSTLELGDSALYLCASSLMGTAYNEQFFGPGTRLTVL.

Of note for this clone: The DNA ends 3 residues before the CDR3 does, and the rest of the CDR3 is filled in from the germline J gene. The chain carries TRBV7-6 and TRBJ2-3; perhaps TRBD2 as D (6 bases). Per germline, CDR1 SGHVS and CDR2 FNYEAQ. The CDR3 consists of 15 residues. CDR3 sequence reads: CASSLEEGFNQPQYF. The sequenced part of the CDR3 DNA is TGTGCCAGCAGCTTAGAGGAGGGGTTCAATCAGCCG. The variable domain in full, with the rest retrieved from reference TRBV7-6 and TRBJ2-3, is GAGVSQSPRYKVTKRGQDVALRCDPISGHVSLYWYRQALGQGPEFLTYFNYEAQQDKSGLPNDRFSAERPEGSISTLTIQRTEQRDSAMYRCASSLEEGFNQPQYFGPGTRLTVL.

As to this clone: The read falls 3 residues short of the CDR3 end, and the missing part is taken from the germline J gene. The chain employs TRBV7-9 and TRBJ2-2, with TRBD2 as a possible D gene (6 bases). Germline V gene data show CDR1 as SEHNR and CDR2 as FQNEAQ (reference sequence). The CDR3 is 14 amino acids. The CDR3 loop is CASSRGIGVSPLFF. The covered CDR3 bases are TGTGCCAGCAGCCGCGGGATCGGGGTCTCACCG.